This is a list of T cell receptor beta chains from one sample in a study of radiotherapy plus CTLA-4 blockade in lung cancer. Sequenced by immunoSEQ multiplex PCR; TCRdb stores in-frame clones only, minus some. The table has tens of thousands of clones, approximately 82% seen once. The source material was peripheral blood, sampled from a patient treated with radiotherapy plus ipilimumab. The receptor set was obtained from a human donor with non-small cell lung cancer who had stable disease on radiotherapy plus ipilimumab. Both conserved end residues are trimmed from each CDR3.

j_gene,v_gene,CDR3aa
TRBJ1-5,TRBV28,ASTGLGEYNQPQH
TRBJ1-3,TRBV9,ASSVAPQVHSGNTIY
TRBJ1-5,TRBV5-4,ASSLQGGNQPQH
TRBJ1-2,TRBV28,ASTHQGAGYT
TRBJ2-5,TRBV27,ASSLRAVGTSGVQETQY
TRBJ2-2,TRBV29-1,SALPSGTGGTGELF
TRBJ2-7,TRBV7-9,ASSLLEEQY
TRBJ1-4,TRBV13,ASSWPRTGGRNEKLF
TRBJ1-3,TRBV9,ASSVEARGYGNTIY
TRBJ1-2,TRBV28,ATSTANYGYT
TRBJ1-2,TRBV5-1,ASSSRQGLGYGYT
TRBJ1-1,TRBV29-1,SVQEIAEAF
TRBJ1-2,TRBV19,ASSAGWQGKGYT
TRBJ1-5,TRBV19,ASSSQAGQPQH
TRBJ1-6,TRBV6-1,ASSEIGGRSNSPLH
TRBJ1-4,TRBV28,ASSLGQGSLPTNEKLF
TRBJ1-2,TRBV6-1,ASSQRGTYGYT
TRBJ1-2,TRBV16,ASSQWSGQGSYGYT
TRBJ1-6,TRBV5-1,ASSYRAGSSPNSPLH
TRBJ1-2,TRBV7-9,ASSLGRSYGYT
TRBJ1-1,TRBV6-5,ASSYSSGIGNTEAF
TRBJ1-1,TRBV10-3,AINPGQLNTEAF